The rows below give T cell receptor beta chains drawn from one sample of a study of tumor and adjacent non-tumor tissue in lung cancer. TCRdb re-derived calls from the multiplex PCR reads in MiXCR, one entry per CDR3 protein. In the table there are tens of thousands of distinct CDR3 sequences, around 78% of which are singletons. Sequencing used lung tumor tissue. These receptors came from a man in his fifties or sixties with non-small cell lung cancer. Each CDR3 is given with its conserved first and last residue.

CDR3,J,V
CASRIRDREGNEQFF,TRBJ2-1,TRBV5-1
CASSDPLETGVNERFF,TRBJ2-1,TRBV6-1
CASTLSGGQDTQYF,TRBJ2-3,TRBV12-3/TRBV12-4
CASSPGRGSYEQYF,TRBJ2-7,TRBV5-4
CNVDGRTNEQFF,TRBJ2-1,TRBV29-1
CISSYSGDNQPQHF,TRBJ1-5,TRBV6-5
CASNCSTRYTGELFF,TRBJ2-2,TRBV6-5
CSARSLKTDKQYF,TRBJ2-3,TRBV20-1
CSAREAGEQGREQYF,TRBJ2-7,TRBV20-1
CASTEGQGLSQPQYF,TRBJ1-5,TRBV6-1
CSVETPGPRAVTKNIQYF,TRBJ2-4,TRBV29-1
CASSYGVGQVYGQYF,TRBJ2-7,TRBV6-5
CASSLDRTSGNTGELLF,TRBJ2-2,TRBV11-3
CASSQYRGPLNYGYTF,TRBJ1-2,TRBV28
CASSLDRTNYEQFF,TRBJ2-1,TRBV5-4
CASSQYTDRQYF,TRBJ2-3,TRBV6-1
CSATVWTVSSYEQYF,TRBJ2-7,TRBV20-1
CASSVGADLSTEAFF,TRBJ1-1,TRBV9
CASSFIAAEKLFF,TRBJ1-4,TRBV12-3/TRBV12-4
CASRPQAGANILTF,TRBJ2-6,TRBV6-1
CGSSPFEREPGDTQYF,TRBJ2-3,TRBV5-4
CNTGGLAGVEQFF,TRBJ2-1,TRBV20-1
CVSSLRQGNGSPLNF,TRBJ1-6,TRBV5-6
CSAPGPRTDTQYF,TRBJ2-3,TRBV20-1
CSASAANTEGLFF,TRBJ2-2,TRBV20-1
CSARDRGIAYEQYF,TRBJ2-7,TRBV20-1
CASNYSCRGGAEALF,TRBJ1-1,TRBV6-5
CSVDAGGGSSNTGELFF,TRBJ2-2,TRBV29-1
CSAGAKGPTEIQYF,TRBJ2-5,TRBV20-1
CASSVDRGTGDLFF,TRBJ2-2,TRBV5-4
CASSRIAEETRYF,TRBJ2-5,TRBV6-4
CASTGGIYEEYF,TRBJ2-7,TRBV5-6
CSARDFRTARNATFF,TRBJ1-1,TRBV20-1
CASSLNPATNTGELYF,TRBJ2-2,TRBV12-3/TRBV12-4
CASSMGGQDYSYEQYF,TRBJ2-7,TRBV5-1
CANSRNTGGSEQFF,TRBJ2-1,TRBV7-9
CDNSERVSGSSAGANVLTF,TRBJ2-6,TRBV6-1